This T cell receptor (beta chain) is drawn from a study of T-cell reconstitution after alpha-beta-depleted transplantation in children. The germline V gene has CDR1 SGHRS and CDR2 YFSETQ. This CDR3 region has 15 residues. Trimming removed 0 bases from V and 7 bases from J; junction bases left unmatched: 6. In its sample, this clonotype was seen a few times. The authors prepared the TCRbeta library with unique molecular identifiers. MiXCR, applied by TCRdb to the PCR reads, yields one record per CDR3 protein. This repertoire shows around 700,000 distinct CDR3 sequences, around 13% found once; its top ten account for 0.79%.

The J gene is TRBJ2-1, the V gene TRBV5-1; 8 nucleotides line up with TRBD1. The TCR originated in a girl aged 2 to 10 with congenital amegakaryocytic thrombocytopenia, due to receive a stem cell transplant. This material consisted of PBMCs, taken before TCRalphabeta/CD19-depleted stem cell transplant. The chain's CDR3 is CASSLEQGVSNEQFF. The CDR3 DNA is TGCGCCAGCAGCTTGGAACAGGGGGTGAGTAATGAGCAGTTCTTC.